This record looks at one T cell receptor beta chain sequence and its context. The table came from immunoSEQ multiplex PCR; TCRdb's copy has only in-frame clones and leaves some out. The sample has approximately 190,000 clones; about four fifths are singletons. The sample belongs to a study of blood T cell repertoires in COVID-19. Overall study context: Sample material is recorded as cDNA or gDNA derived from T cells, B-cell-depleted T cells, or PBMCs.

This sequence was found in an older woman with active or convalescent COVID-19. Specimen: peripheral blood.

Here the CDR3 reads CATAGGLTYGYTF. CDR3 in DNA: TGTGCCACCGCGGGCGGCCTTACCTATGGCTACACCTTC. This rearrangement joins TRBV6-5 to TRBJ1-2; D is uncertain. Germline values: CDR1 MNHEY, CDR2 SVGAGI. Trimming left V 10 bases short and J 4 bases short, with 16 bases between. The CDR3 runs to 13 residues.